This TCR beta chain was recovered during a study of beta chain features in type 1 diabetes. At the level of the study: Sorted cells numbering 107,917,701 were examined across all samples.

Notes on this clone: Its antigen is undetermined.

Every isolated RNA sample was fully reverse transcribed, so sequencing captured expressed TCRB transcripts. Profiling relied on immunoSEQ multiplex PCR, and the TCRdb table lists in-frame clones only, not all of them. The table records about 290,000 clones, 8% of them present only once. General study results and limits: Naive, central memory and regulatory TCRB repertoires appeared more similar among patients than healthy donors. Significant though moderate, a shortening of TCRB CDR3s appeared in all four CD4+ subsets of Type 1 diabetes patients.

The CDR3 runs 13 residues. Trimming at V came to 7 bases and at J to 5 bases, leaving 10 bases not matched to a gene. Per the germline V gene, CDR1 is SQVTM and CDR2 is ANQGSEA. Sorting gave populations that all exceeded 95% purity. The chain carries TRBV29-1 and TRBJ1-1, with 7 nucleotides matching TRBD1. Sequencing was carried out using central memory CD4+ T cells from blood. The clonotype comes from a young woman in good health. The CDR3 region is CSALRQGRTEAFF. The DNA of the CDR3 is TGCAGCGCTTTACGACAGGGACGGACTGAAGCTTTCTTT.